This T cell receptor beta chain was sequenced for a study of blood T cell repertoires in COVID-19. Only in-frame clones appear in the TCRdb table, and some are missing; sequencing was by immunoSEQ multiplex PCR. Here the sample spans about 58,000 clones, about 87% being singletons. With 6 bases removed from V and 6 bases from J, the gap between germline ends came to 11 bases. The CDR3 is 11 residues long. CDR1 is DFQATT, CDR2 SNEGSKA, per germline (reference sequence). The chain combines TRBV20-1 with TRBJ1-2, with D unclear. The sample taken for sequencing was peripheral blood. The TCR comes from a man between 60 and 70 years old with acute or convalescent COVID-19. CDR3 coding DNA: TGCAGTGCCCTCCGAGGCGATGGCTACACCTTC. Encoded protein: CSALRGDGYTF.